This entry lists 23 T cell receptor beta chains sequenced from one sample in a study of blood T cell repertoires in COVID-19 (dated by TCRdb to the early 2020s). The library was produced with the immunoSEQ multiplex PCR assay. The table was pulled from immuneACCESS by TCRdb, which kept in-frame rearrangements only. Such tables lose some clones; where checked, under half of the loss comes from unresolved V genes, and the rest has no known cause. Present in this sample are under 300,000 clones, 80% to 90% of which were seen just once. 1.5% to 2% of the sample rests with the top ten. Sample: PBMCs or T cells enriched from blood (not recorded which). Receptors were obtained from a woman aged 45-60 years who had recovered from COVID-19.

The V and J genes are TRBV11-2 and TRBJ2-2; 12 bases fit TRBD2. This CDR3 is built from 17 residues. V gave up 3 bases and J gave up 3 bases; unmatched junction bases: 5. Germline CDR1 reads SGHAT; CDR2 reads FQNNGV. In DNA, the CDR3 is TGTGCCAGCAGCTTGTCACTAGCGGGAGGACACACCGGGGAGCTGTTTTTT. The encoded protein is CASSLSLAGGHTGELFF.

This clone was picked up a small number of times. J is TRBJ1-2 and V is TRBV2; 7 nucleotides match TRBD1. The CDR3 sequence is 12 residues long. Germline CDR1 is SNHLY and CDR2 is FYNNEI. J gave up 7 bases and V 7 bases, and 6 bases lay outside the gene matches. The DNA for the CDR3 is TGTGCCAGCACTACGACAGGGAGTGGCTACACCTTC. As protein: CASTTTGSGYTF.

This clone was found once. The genes are TRBV7-9 and TRBJ2-7, with TRBD2 matching over 10 bases. V was pared by 1 base and J by 2 bases, with 11 bases of the junction left unmatched. CDR3 length equals 18 residues. Germline CDR1 SEHNR, CDR2 FQNEAQ (reference sequence). CDR3 in amino acids: CASSLVGLTSGVPYEQYF. The CDR3 DNA reads TGTGCCAGCAGCTTAGTGGGCCTAACTAGCGGGGTCCCCTACGAGCAGTACTTC.

This sequence joins TRBV5-5 and TRBJ2-7, with 9 bases fitting TRBD1. The CDR3 spans 16 residues. J was trimmed by 4 bases and V by 4 bases; bases with no gene match: 12. The germline CDR1 and CDR2 sequences are SGHKS and YYEKEE (reference sequence). In nucleotides, the CDR3 is TGTGCCAGCAGCCTGGAGGGACAGGGAGGGGATTACGAGCAGTACTTC. It translates to CASSLEGQGGDYEQYF.

The chain has TRBV7-2 and TRBJ2-4, with TRBD2 matching over 11 bases. The CDR3 runs 15 residues. In germline, CDR1 is SGHTA, CDR2 FQGNSA. J lost 6 bases, V lost 0 bases, and 1 base had no gene match. The CDR3 sequence is CASSLAGTSGNIQYF. The DNA of the CDR3 is TGTGCCAGCAGCTTAGCGGGGACTAGCGGAAACATTCAGTACTTC.

CDR3 loop: CASSLCDRDSNQPQHF. The CDR3 DNA reads as TGTGCCAGCAGTTTGTGTGACAGGGATTCGAATCAGCCCCAGCATTTT. The rearrangement uses TRBV27 and TRBJ1-5; 7 nucleotides match TRBD1. CDR3 size: 16 residues. With V trimmed by 3 bases and J by 4 bases, 9 bases remained unmatched. CDR1 is MNHEY and CDR2 is SMNVEV in the germline V gene (reference sequence).

With respect to this clone: The sample carries other DNA sequences with the same CDR3. The CDR3 DNA reads as TGTGCCAGCAGCTTAGGAGCAGGGGGCATAACAGATACGCAGTATTTT. It yields the protein CASSLGAGGITDTQYF. The chain links TRBV7-9 to TRBJ2-3; the match to TRBD1 covers 8 bases. The CDR3 contains 16 residues. Germline values: CDR1 SEHNR, CDR2 FQNEAQ (reference sequence). V trimming: 1 base; J trimming: 3 bases; junction bases outside the gene matches: 6.

The gene calls are TRBV5-1 and TRBJ2-2; 7 bases agree with TRBD1. V lost 4 bases, J lost 4 bases, and 7 bases stayed unmatched. Germline V gene lookup returns CDR1 SGHRS and CDR2 YFSETQ. The CDR3 runs 15 residues. The CDR3 coding sequence is TGCGCCAGCAGCGCGGACAGGATTCCCACCGGGGAGCTGTTTTTT. Its protein is CASSADRIPTGELFF.

The chain links TRBV4-2 to TRBJ1-5; D gene unclear. From germline, CDR1 is LGHNA and CDR2 YNFKEQ. V lost 0 bases to trimming and J lost 0 bases, with 6 bases between them. This CDR3 contains 15 residues. This CDR3 reads CASSQDLSSNQPQHF. The CDR3, as DNA: TGTGCCAGCAGCCAAGATCTCAGTAGCAATCAGCCCCAGCATTTT.

The chain is built from TRBV21-1 and TRBJ1-3. TRBV21-1 is a known pseudogene. The CDR3 totals 19 residues. This CDR3 is CASIDGTASGRFSGNTIYF. For the CDR3, the DNA is TGTGCCAGCATCGACGGGACTGCAAGTGGTCGATTCTCTGGAAACACCATATATTTT.

V is TRBV27 and J is TRBJ1-1; weak D call: TRBD1 (6 bases). The ends were cut back, 5 bases at V and 6 bases at J, with 13 bases in the middle. This CDR3 has 13 residues. CDR1 and CDR2 from the germline V gene are MNHEY and SMNVEV (reference sequence). CDR3 bases: TGTGCCAGCAGTCCCCTCGGGGGGCCTGAAGCTTTCTTT. Protein sequence: CASSPLGGPEAFF.

The DNA of the CDR3 is TGTGCCGGTAGCCGGACAGGGGATGGCTACACCTTC. Translated: CAGSRTGDGYTF. The rearrangement links TRBV7-9 to TRBJ1-2; 9 nucleotides match TRBD1. After removal of 11 bases from V and 6 bases from J, the junction contained 7 bases not matched to a gene. The germline gives CDR1 SEHNR, CDR2 FQNEAQ (reference sequence). This CDR3 region has 12 residues.

The rearrangement joins TRBV5-1 to TRBJ2-5, with D possibly TRBD1 on 7 matching bases. Germline CDR1 is SGHRS and CDR2 is YFSETQ. Trimming stripped 0 bases from V and 5 bases from J, with 14 bases between. This CDR3 comprises 15 residues. CDR3 amino acids: CASSLVGGAGETQYF. The DNA of the CDR3 is TGCGCCAGCAGCTTGGTAGGGGGCGCGGGGGAGACCCAGTACTTC.

As DNA, the CDR3 is TGTGCCAGCAGTTCCTTACAGGGAGGGGACGAAAAACTGTTTTTT. Translating it yields CASSSLQGGDEKLFF. The V and J genes are TRBV28 and TRBJ1-4, with D perhaps TRBD1 (6 bases). The length of the CDR3 is 15 residues. The germline V and J ends were trimmed by 4 bases and 8 bases, with 17 bases remaining between them. CDR1 is MDHEN and CDR2 is SYDVKM in the germline V gene. The full variable domain, completed using reference TRBV28 and TRBJ1-4, is DVKVTQSSRYLVKRTGEKVFLECVQDMDHENMFWYRQDPGLGLRLIYFSYDVKMKEKGDIPEGYSVSREKKERFSLILESASTNQTSMYLCASSSLQGGDEKLFFGSGTQLSVL.

The chain has TRBV7-2 and TRBJ2-7, with 15 nucleotides matching TRBD2. Germline V lookup: CDR1 SGHTA, CDR2 FQGNSA. J gave up 4 bases and V 5 bases, and 6 bases lay outside the gene matches. This CDR3 contains 16 residues. The CDR3 protein is CASSVEGTSGGYEQYF. CDR3 nucleotides: TGTGCCAGCAGCGTCGAGGGGACTAGCGGGGGGTACGAGCAGTACTTC.

This clone was seen a single time. The rearrangement uses TRBV7-6 and TRBJ2-5; TRBD2 matches 7 bases. Trimming took 7 bases from V and 5 from J; bases not matched to a gene: 13. Germline V gene data show CDR1 as SGHVS and CDR2 as FNYEAQ. CDR3 length equals 15 residues. For the CDR3, the DNA is TGTGCCAGCACCGCGGGAGTGATGATGTGGGAGACCCAGTACTTC. Its protein product is CASTAGVMMWETQYF.

The rearrangement joins TRBV10-3 to TRBJ1-2; 7 bases are a match to TRBD1. The CDR3 length is 13 residues. Germline loops: CDR1 ENHRY, CDR2 SYGVKD. V gave up 7 bases and J gave up 8 bases; unmatched junction bases: 10. The CDR3 reads CAITIDRARGYTF. CDR3 in DNA: TGTGCCATCACCATAGACAGGGCTCGAGGCTACACCTTC.

The genes are TRBV4-2 and TRBJ2-7; 7 bases are a match to TRBD1. Per the germline V gene, CDR1 is LGHNA and CDR2 is YNFKEQ. CDR3 length: 12 residues. V lost 4 bases, J lost 5 bases, and 2 bases stayed unmatched. In DNA form, the CDR3 reads TGTGCCAGCAGCCCACAGGGGCACGAGCAGTACTTC. Translation gives CASSPQGHEQYF.

The CDR3 nucleotides are TGCGCCAGCAGCTTAGCGGGACCGAACACCGGGGAGCTGTTTTTT. Its translation is CASSLAGPNTGELFF. The rearrangement joins TRBV5-1 to TRBJ2-2, with 7 bases matching TRBD2. The CDR3 runs 15 residues. Germline V gene lookup returns CDR1 SGHRS and CDR2 YFSETQ. V trimming: 2 bases; J trimming: 0 bases; junction bases outside the gene matches: 1.

This chain joins TRBV7-9 and TRBJ2-3, with 7 bases aligning to TRBD2. The CDR3 runs to 13 residues. J lost 5 bases, V lost 8 bases, and 7 bases had no gene match. Germline values: CDR1 SEHNR, CDR2 FQNEAQ (reference sequence). The CDR3 spells CASRSSGGDTQYF. In DNA form, the CDR3 reads TGTGCCAGCCGATCATCGGGGGGAGATACGCAGTATTTT.

The chain couples TRBV28 to TRBJ1-5; D might be TRBD1 (5 bases). Germline loops: CDR1 MDHEN, CDR2 SYDVKM. The V end was cut by 6 bases, the J end by 7 bases, with 16 bases between. The CDR3 totals 14 residues. CDR3 sequence: CASRRPAGIQPQHF. CDR3 nucleotide sequence: TGTGCCAGCAGACGACCCGCAGGGATCCAGCCCCAGCATTTT.

CDR3 nucleotide sequence: TGCAGTGCCGAGTATGGCTACACCTTC. It codes for CSAEYGYTF. The V call is TRBV20-1, the J call TRBJ1-2; unclear D gene. The CDR3 covers 9 residues. Trimming took 6 bases from V and 5 from J, leaving 4 bases between them. The germline V gene encodes CDR1 DFQATT and CDR2 SNEGSKA (reference sequence).

This clone was seen a single time. The gene calls are TRBV5-4 and TRBJ2-1, with 13 bases aligning to TRBD2. V lost 4 bases to trimming and J lost 0 bases; unmatched junction nucleotides: 1. CDR1 is SGHNT, CDR2 YYREEE, per germline (reference sequence). The CDR3 is 16 residues long. The CDR3 DNA follows: TGTGCCAGCAGCGGGACTAGCGGGAACTCCTACAATGAGCAGTTCTTC. Protein product: CASSGTSGNSYNEQFF.